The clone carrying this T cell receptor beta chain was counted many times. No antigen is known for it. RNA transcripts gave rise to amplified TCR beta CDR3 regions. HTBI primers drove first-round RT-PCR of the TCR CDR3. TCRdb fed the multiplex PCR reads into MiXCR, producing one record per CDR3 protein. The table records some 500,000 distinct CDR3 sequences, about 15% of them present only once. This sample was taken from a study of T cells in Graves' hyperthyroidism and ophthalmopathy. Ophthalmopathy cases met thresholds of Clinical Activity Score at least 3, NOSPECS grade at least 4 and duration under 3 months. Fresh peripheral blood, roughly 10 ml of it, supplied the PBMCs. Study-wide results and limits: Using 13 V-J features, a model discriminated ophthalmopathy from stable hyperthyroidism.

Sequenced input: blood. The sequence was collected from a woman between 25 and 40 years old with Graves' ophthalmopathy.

The CDR3 DNA sequence: TGTGCCAGCAGCCAGACGACAGCCTCCTACGAGCAGTACTTC. It translates to CASSQTTASYEQYF. V gene TRBV3-1 combines with J gene TRBJ2-7; tentatively, D is TRBD1 (5 bases). Per the germline V gene, CDR1 is LGHDT and CDR2 is YNNKEL (reference sequence). This CDR3 comprises 14 residues. The germline V and J ends were trimmed by 3 bases and 0 bases, with 9 bases remaining between them.